The present T cell receptor beta chain was sequenced within a study of blood T cells in healthy people across ages (dated by TCRdb to between 2014 and 2017). Study-level background: In model experiments, template switching captured roughly one uniquely barcoded TCR beta cDNA molecule for every two T cells. Four age groups were formed from the donors: young (average roughly 16 years), middle-aged (just under 40), aged (approximately 60) and long-lived (about 80). To track age-related changes in TCR beta repertoire diversity, the study relied on deep sequencing normalized with unique cDNA molecular identifiers. The study analyzed two additional independent replicas of 1 million unique cDNA reads from the same blood draw for two donors, one aged 18 to 29 and one aged 80 or older.

The roughly 42 donors, aged about 6 to 95 years, were systemically healthy Caucasian individuals from Russia. Around 10 milliliters of peripheral blood were collected from each donor into EDTA-treated Vacutainer tubes. PBMCs were isolated by Ficoll-Paque density-gradient centrifugation, with at least 7 million obtained per sample. Total RNA, at least 6 micrograms per sample, was extracted from PBMCs with Trizol reagent. The percentages of naive CD45RAhigh/CD27high T cells were determined by flow cytometry on a PBMC aliquot from every donor. The investigation overall reported the following: Compared with the aged group, more naive CD4+ T cells, fewer expanded clones and increased TCR diversity were shown by the long-lived group, suggesting age selection. Because the CMV infection status of the donors was unknown, age-related changes in expanded clonotypes may potentially have been confounded. Observed TCR beta diversity correlated strongly with the percentage of naive T cells measured by flow cytometry. Total diversity estimates from one million sequenced T cells were considered lower bounds and underestimates. Because profiling used bulk unsorted PBMCs, naive and antigen-experienced compartments could not be compared conclusively. Observed TCR beta diversity per million T cells fell roughly linearly with age, and a significant reduction was already apparent by age approximately 40.

This clonotype has more than one count but fewer than ten. Its antigen is currently not known. Base qualities are not provided; no much larger clone lies one nucleotide away. V trim: 4 bases; J trim: 8 bases; unmatched bases: 7. The CDR3 has 14 amino acids, counting the end cysteine and phenylalanine. CDR3 DNA is the only sequence kept; it has 42 bases, read in frame from the first base. The germline V gene (reference sequence) sets CDR1 to SEHNR and CDR2 to FQNEAQ. Library preparation was by 5' RACE. Instrument on record: Illumina HiSeq 2500. The second PCR ran for roughly 6 to 11 cycles and used a J-beta primer mix along with a sample-barcoded 5' primer. A template-switch 5' adaptor carrying 12 random nucleotides introduced a unique molecular identifier onto each TCR beta cDNA molecule. Each sample yielded at least 2.5 million CDR3-containing paired-end reads. The Mint cDNA synthesis kit, primed by a TRBC-specific oligonucleotide, was used to synthesize first-strand cDNA from all RNA. All cDNA was treated with uracil-DNA glycosylase and then went through a first 18-cycle PCR with the universal primers M1SS and BC2_uni_R. The paper's data handling went like this. Normalization of each sample was performed by random selection of 1 million high-quality reads, each carrying a distinct molecular identifier. Reads with shared molecular identifiers were discarded instead of being binned into consensus sequences. CDR3 identification, clonotype clustering and error correction used MiTCR with a Q25 quality threshold and the strictest error-elimination algorithm. A nonparametric unseen species model with Euler transformation was used to estimate lower-bound total TCR beta diversity. TCRdb reran the public reads through fastp at Q25 and MiXCR, keeping productive beta chains. Each CDR3 protein gets just one entry, which takes the most common genes and DNA from the rows behind it. The authors' filters were not applied to this entry. This sample is represented by some 1,000,000 distinct CDR3 sequences; approximately 25% of them were singletons. About 0.72% of the sample lies in the top ten.

This same sample was also part of a study on T cells of mothers and their children. The second study reports: Nine systemically healthy Caucasian individuals, comprising three mothers and their six children, were included as donors. cDNA synthesis consumed the entire amount of extracted RNA, loaded at approximately 1.6 ug RNA in each 15 ul reaction. In the second PCR, sample barcodes and 2-4 random nucleotides were introduced via the M1S primer. Over 9.5 million TCR beta CDR3 reads were obtained for each mother, and around 2.7 million reads were obtained for each child. TCR recombination output is similarly shaped by thymic selection in related and unrelated pairs, with a minor effect exerted by inherited differences. Normalized repertoire overlap was always found to be slightly, but never significantly, higher in related mother-child pairs than in unrelated mother-child pairs. No persistent microchimeric T cell clones were detected, at a sensitivity of around 97 clones per million clonotypes. In the study, deep NGS was used to compare the TCR beta repertoires of mothers and children, and features distinguishing related mother-child pairs from unrelated individuals were sought. Mothers averaged about 37 +/- 4 years of age and children averaged around 10 +/- 4 years. Libraries were sequenced on Illumina HiSeq 2000 with 100+100 nt paired-end reads after adapter ligation with NEBNext reagents. To prevent cross-contamination, the mother and child libraries were prepared one month apart and sequenced in separate runs. Between roughly 450,000 and 2,000,000 distinct TCR beta clonotypes were identified per donor. Naive TCR beta clonotypes were estimated from low-frequency clonotypes matched to each donor's FACS-determined naive share, without sorting.

This chain joins TRBV7-9 to TRBJ1-4, with 7 bases aligning to TRBD1. The sequenced sample was blood. This TCR was sampled from a girl aged 2-9 years in good health. The nucleotide sequence is given as TGTGCCAGCAGCTCCCAGGGGGGATCCGAAAAACTGTTTTTT. It specifies CASSSQGGSEKLFF.